Listed below are T cell receptor beta chains from one sample, sequenced in a study of blood T cells in healthy people across ages. TCRdb re-derived calls from the 5' RACE reads in MiXCR, one entry per CDR3 protein. The data hold more than 700,000 distinct CDR3 sequences, with 50% to 65% observed a single time. The source material was blood. The source of these receptors is an elderly man in good health. CDR3s include the opening cysteine and the closing phenylalanine or tryptophan. A D gene is named only where the DNA matches it firmly. Clone size is shown for a subset of rows, as once, few, many or a class of expanded clone.

TRBJ2-7,14,-,-,TRBV25-1,TGTGCCTGCAGTGCACCGGGCATCCCGAGAGAGCAGTACTTC,CACSAPGIPREQYF
TRBJ2-5,14,TRBD2,-,TRBV29-1,TGCAGCGCCGGGGGGGGCGGGGTACAAGAGACCCAGTACTTC,CSAGGGGVQETQYF
TRBJ2-3,15,TRBD2,-,TRBV9,TGTGCCAGCAGGCCTAGCGGAGGGTGGACAGATACGCAGTATTTT,CASRPSGGWTDTQYF
TRBJ2-1,13,TRBD2,-,TRBV29-1,TGCAGCGCCCTAGCGGGAGGGGGGGGTGAGCAGTTCTTC,CSALAGGGGEQFF
TRBJ2-1,15,-,-,TRBV10-3,TGTGCCACTGGGAGCGGAGTTTTTGCCTACAATGAGCAGTTCTTC,CATGSGVFAYNEQFF
TRBJ2-3,15,-,-,TRBV5-4,TGTGCCAGCAGCTTGGCAGGGGCGTCGCACAGATACGCGTATTTT,CASSLAGASHRYAYF
TRBJ2-1,14,-,-,TRBV29-1,TGCAGCGTTGTGGGATCGAGCGGCTACAATGAGCAGTTCTTC,CSVVGSSGYNEQFF
TRBJ2-1,14,TRBD2,few,TRBV7-8,TGTGCCAGCGGCCCCCAGCGGGATGGTAATGAGCAGTTCTTC,CASGPQRDGNEQFF
TRBJ2-5,17,TRBD2,-,TRBV5-1,TGCGCCAACAGCGAAATGTCTGTAGCGGGTTACCAAGAGACCCAGTACTTC,CANSEMSVAGYQETQYF
TRBJ1-1,13,TRBD1,once,TRBV2,TGTGCCAGCCGGGACAGGGCCGAAACCGGGGAGCTGTTT,CASRDRAETGELF
TRBJ1-1,14,TRBD1,-,TRBV20-1,TGCAGTGCTTACAGACAGGGGCTAAACACTGAAGCTTTCTTT,CSAYRQGLNTEAFF
TRBJ2-7,18,TRBD2,-,TRBV6-1,TGTGCCAGCAACCCAGGCGGCCAGGGAGGCGGGAGGCGTTACGAGCAGTACTTC,CASNPGGQGGGRRYEQYF
TRBJ2-7,12,-,few,TRBV20-1,TGCAGTGCTGAGGGAAACTCCTACGAGCAGTACTTC,CSAEGNSYEQYF
TRBJ2-7,14,-,-,TRBV20-1,TGCAGTGCTAGAGATTTTCAGGGGTTTTACGAGCAGTACTTC,CSARDFQGFYEQYF
TRBJ2-6,13,-,few,TRBV29-1,TGCAGCGTTGACGCGCAGGGGGCCAACGTCCTGACTTTC,CSVDAQGANVLTF
TRBJ1-1,16,-,-,TRBV7-8,TGTGCCAGCAGCTCCGCCCCCCAGGGTCCGAACACTGAAGCTTTCTTT,CASSSAPQGPNTEAFF
TRBJ2-5,14,-,-,TRBV7-2,TGTGCCAGCAGCCCTCGACCGAACCAAGAGACCCAGTACTTC,CASSPRPNQETQYF
TRBJ2-3,14,-,-,TRBV18,TGTGCCAGCTCACCAGTCAGAGCGGTTTATACGCAGTATTTT,CASSPVRAVYTQYF
TRBJ1-5,18,TRBD1,once,TRBV6-2/TRBV6-3,TGTGCCAGCAGTTACAACAGGGGCGACCCCGGGGGCAATCAGCCCCAGCATTTT,CASSYNRGDPGGNQPQHF
TRBJ1-2,14,TRBD1,-,TRBV28,TGTGTCAGCAGTTTATGGGGACAGGGGGGTGGCTACACCTTC,CVSSLWGQGGGYTF
TRBJ2-5,15,-,few,TRBV7-9,TGTGCCAGCAGCTTCCAGACGGGCCCGACGGGGACCCAGTACTTC,CASSFQTGPTGTQYF
TRBJ2-1,14,-,few,TRBV10-3,TGTGCCATCAGTGAGACCCAGACATACAATGAGCAGTTCTTC,CAISETQTYNEQFF
TRBJ2-1,15,TRBD2,-,TRBV2,TGTGCCAGCAGTGTAATGCGGGGGAATTACAATGAGCAGTTCTTC,CASSVMRGNYNEQFF
TRBJ2-5,18,TRBD2,few,TRBV11-2,TGTGCCAGCAGCCCTCCCCGGGGGAGTAGCGGGCTAGTGGAGACCCAGTACTTC,CASSPPRGSSGLVETQYF
TRBJ2-1,13,-,few,TRBV6-4,TGTGCCAGCTCCCTGGAGACCTACAATGAGCAGTTCTTC,CASSLETYNEQFF